A single sample is the source of the 27 T cell receptor beta chains below, sequenced in a study of cytomegalovirus exposure and HLA in healthy donors. The study ran its PCR with 60 Vbeta and 13 Jbeta primers. Produced via immunoSEQ multiplex PCR; TCRdb's table is partial and in-frame only. The sample consists of about 160,000 clones, around three quarters of them appearing once. Specimen: PBMCs. All receptors derive from a man younger than 40 in good health and CMV-seropositive.

The gene calls are TRBV5-6 and TRBJ2-7; D remains unclear. Germline values: CDR1 SGHDT, CDR2 YYEEEE. V was pared by 0 bases and J by 1 base, with 8 bases between. The CDR3 is 14 amino acids. In DNA, the CDR3 is TGTGCCAGCAGCTTGGCCCCAGGTTCCTACGAGCAGTACTTC. It encodes CASSLAPGSYEQYF. The full variable domain, completed using reference TRBV5-6 and TRBJ2-7, is DAGVTQSPTHLIKTRGQQVTLRCSPKSGHDTVSWYQQALGQGPQFIFQYYEEEERQRGNFPDRFSGHQFPNYSSELNVNALLLGDSALYLCASSLAPGSYEQYFGPGTRLTVT.

The rearrangement links TRBV28 to TRBJ1-4; D is ambiguous. Deletions cut 8 bases from V and 0 bases from J, with 7 bases between. Germline assignment: CDR1 MDHEN and CDR2 SYDVKM. The CDR3 is 13 residues long. CDR3 region: CASRDATNEKLFF. CDR3 DNA sequence: TGTGCCAGCCGGGATGCAACTAATGAAAAACTGTTTTTT.

This clone was counted only a few times. This chain connects TRBV7-4 to TRBJ2-3, with 9 bases matching TRBD2. Trimming cost V 0 bases and J 2 bases; bases outside gene matches: 6. Germline V lookup: CDR1 SGHVT, CDR2 SQSDAQ. The CDR3 sequence is 17 residues long. The CDR3 sequence: CASSLAWLAGNTDTQYF. The DNA for the CDR3 is TGTGCCAGCAGCTTAGCGTGGCTAGCGGGGAACACAGATACGCAGTATTTT.

J is TRBJ2-3 and V is TRBV9, with TRBD1 identical over 8 bases. The V segment lost 4 bases and the J segment 0 bases; nucleotides outside the gene matches: 4. Germline V gene lookup returns CDR1 SGDLS and CDR2 YYNGEE. The CDR3 sequence is 15 residues long. The CDR3 DNA reads TGTGCCAGCAGCTTCCGGGACAGGAGCACAGATACGCAGTATTTT. Protein product: CASSFRDRSTDTQYF.

The chain couples TRBV19 to TRBJ1-1; 8 bases fit TRBD1. Germline V gives CDR1 LNHDA, CDR2 SQIVND (reference sequence). Trimming at V came to 0 bases and at J to 4 bases, leaving 7 bases not matched to a gene. There are 16 residues in the CDR3. The CDR3 loop reads CASSIERQGKGTEAFF. The CDR3 DNA is TGTGCCAGTAGTATAGAGCGACAGGGGAAGGGCACTGAAGCTTTCTTT. Variable domain in full (rest from reference TRBV19 and TRBJ1-1): DGGITQSPKYLFRKEGQNVTLSCEQNLNHDAMYWYRQDPGQGLRLIYYSQIVNDFQKGDIAEGYSVSREKKESFPLTVTSAQKNPTAFYLCASSIERQGKGTEAFFGQGTRLTVV.

This clone was recorded once. The gene calls are TRBV2 and TRBJ1-6, with D tentatively TRBD1 (6 bases). The CDR3 runs 15 residues. The V end was cut by 4 bases, the J end by 2 bases, with 9 bases between. Per the germline V gene, CDR1 is SNHLY and CDR2 is FYNNEI. The CDR3 bases are TGTGCCAGCAGTGTCGGACAGACCTATAATTCACCCCTCCACTTT. This gives the protein CASSVGQTYNSPLHF.

This rearrangement joins TRBV28 to TRBJ1-3; no definite D call. Trimming stripped 5 bases from V and 0 bases from J, with 14 bases between. This CDR3 is built from 16 residues. Germline lookup yields CDR1 MDHEN and CDR2 SYDVKM. The CDR3 DNA sequence: TGTGCCAGCAGTACAGACGACGGATACTCTGGAAACACCATATATTTT. Protein sequence: CASSTDDGYSGNTIYF.

The V gene is TRBV7-9, the J gene TRBJ2-1; 11 nucleotides match TRBD2. The V and J ends lost 4 bases and 0 bases, in that order; junction bases with no gene match: 2. This CDR3 comprises 16 residues. The germline CDR1 and CDR2 sequences are SEHNR and FQNEAQ (reference sequence). DNA of the CDR3: TGTGCCAGCAGCTCAACTAGCGGGAGCTCCTACAATGAGCAGTTCTTC. Amino acids: CASSSTSGSSYNEQFF. The whole variable domain, filled in from reference TRBV7-9 and TRBJ2-1, reads DTGVSQNPRHKITKRGQNVTFRCDPISEHNRLYWYRQTLGQGPEFLTYFQNEAQLEKSRLLSDRFSAERPKGSFSTLEIQRTEQGDSAMYLCASSSTSGSSYNEQFFGPGTRLTVL.

The chain is built from TRBV14 and TRBJ2-3; D perhaps matches TRBD1 (5 bases). The germline gives CDR1 SGHDN, CDR2 FVKESK. CDR3 size: 16 residues. The V end lost 1 base, the J end lost 2 bases, and 13 bases lay between the germline ends. CDR3 sequence (DNA): TGTGCCAGCAGCCAAGTTTCTGGCAGGGCCACAGATACGCAGTATTTT. Translated, it gives CASSQVSGRATDTQYF. Using reference TRBV14 and TRBJ2-3 for the parts outside the CDR3, the full variable domain is EAGVTQFPSHSVIEKGQTVTLRCDPISGHDNLYWYRRVMGKEIKFLLHFVKESKQDESGMPNNRFLAERTGGTYSTLKVQPAELEDSGVYFCASSQVSGRATDTQYFGPGTRLTVL.

J is TRBJ1-1 and V is TRBV15; TRBD1 is a possible D gene (6 bases). The V gene lost 7 bases and the J gene lost 5 bases, with 20 bases spanning the gap. Germline assignment: CDR1 LNHNV and CDR2 YYDKDF (reference sequence). The CDR3 runs to 15 residues. The CDR3 spells CATNNREPAETEAFF. The CDR3 nucleotides read TGTGCCACCAACAACAGGGAACCCGCGGAAACTGAAGCTTTCTTT.

The chain has TRBV5-1 and TRBJ2-1; TRBD2 matches 9 bases. V was clipped by 0 bases and J by 7 bases; unmatched bases: 8. CDR3 length: 16 amino acids. From germline, CDR1 is SGHRS and CDR2 YFSETQ. The CDR3 region is CASSLGSAGGLNEQFF. For the CDR3, the DNA is TGCGCCAGCAGCTTGGGATCGGCGGGGGGGCTGAATGAGCAGTTCTTC.

This clone was detected only once. This chain uses TRBV11-2 with TRBJ2-1; the D gene is possibly TRBD2 (5 bases). Germline loops: CDR1 SGHAT, CDR2 FQNNGV. V was trimmed by 0 bases and J by 9 bases, leaving 6 bases between them. The CDR3 extends over 12 amino acids. CDR3 coding DNA: TGTGCCAGCAGCTTAGAGAGGGCTGAGCAGTTCTTC. Its protein is CASSLERAEQFF.

This clone was seen more than once but under ten times. This chain uses TRBV2 with TRBJ1-6, with D maybe TRBD1 (5 bases). Trimming shortened V by 3 bases and J by 9 bases, and 12 bases separated the two germline ends. Germline loops: CDR1 SNHLY, CDR2 FYNNEI. The CDR3 length is 14 residues. This CDR3 reads CASSEPGRGSPLHF. CDR3 nucleotides: TGTGCCAGCAGTGAGCCAGGGCGAGGTTCACCCCTCCACTTT.

The chain has TRBV28 and TRBJ2-1, with TRBD1 matching over 7 bases. The trim removed 5 bases at V and 7 bases at J, leaving 5 bases unmatched. Germline V gives CDR1 MDHEN, CDR2 SYDVKM. The CDR3 is 13 residues long. The CDR3 reads CASSTTTGNEQFF. CDR3 sequence (DNA): TGTGCCAGCAGTACCACGACAGGGAATGAGCAGTTCTTC. The full variable domain, with the rest looked up from reference TRBV28 and TRBJ2-1, is DVKVTQSSRYLVKRTGEKVFLECVQDMDHENMFWYRQDPGLGLRLIYFSYDVKMKEKGDIPEGYSVSREKKERFSLILESASTNQTSMYLCASSTTTGNEQFFGPGTRLTVL.

The chain recombines TRBV28 with TRBJ1-2, with TRBD1 as a possible D gene (5 bases). V was cut by 5 bases and J by 10 bases, with 14 bases left in between. The CDR3 runs 12 residues. Per germline, CDR1 MDHEN and CDR2 SYDVKM. In DNA, the CDR3 is TGTGCCAGCAGTCTGAAACAGGCGACCTACACCTTC. The encoded protein is CASSLKQATYTF.

This clone was seen only once. The rearrangement links TRBV28 to TRBJ1-5; 9 nucleotides line up with TRBD1. V trimming: 4 bases; J trimming: 6 bases; junction bases outside the gene matches: 1. Germline V lookup: CDR1 MDHEN, CDR2 SYDVKM. There are 13 residues in the CDR3. The CDR3 spells CASSWDRAQPQHF. The CDR3 nucleotides read TGTGCCAGCAGTTGGGACAGGGCTCAGCCCCAGCATTTT.

The chain couples TRBV5-4 to TRBJ1-4, with TRBD1 as a possible D gene (5 bases). This CDR3 has 14 amino acids. V was shortened by 0 bases and J by 8 bases, with 11 bases between the two germline ends. Germline-derived CDR1 and CDR2 are SGHNT and YYREEE (reference sequence). The CDR3 region is CASSLDQGLEKLFF. Written as DNA, the CDR3 is TGTGCCAGCAGCTTGGATCAGGGCCTAGAAAAACTGTTTTTT.

The CDR3 bases are TGCGCCAGCAGCTTGGGGACTAGCGGGAAGAGCACAGATACGCAGTATTTT. It specifies CASSLGTSGKSTDTQYF. The V call is TRBV5-1, the J call TRBJ2-3; TRBD2 agrees at 12 bases. J lost 0 bases, V lost 0 bases, and 2 bases had no gene match. The CDR3 extends over 17 amino acids. Germline V gene data show CDR1 as SGHRS and CDR2 as YFSETQ.

J is TRBJ2-2 and V is TRBV5-6; D is unresolved. The CDR3 runs to 13 residues. From germline, CDR1 is SGHDT and CDR2 YYEEEE. Deletions cut 4 bases from V and 7 bases from J, with 11 bases between. The CDR3 loop reads CASSLAPSGELFF. The CDR3 coding sequence is TGTGCCAGCAGCCTGGCCCCGAGCGGGGAGCTGTTTTTT. The whole variable domain, remainder taken from reference TRBV5-6 and TRBJ2-2, is DAGVTQSPTHLIKTRGQQVTLRCSPKSGHDTVSWYQQALGQGPQFIFQYYEEEERQRGNFPDRFSGHQFPNYSSELNVNALLLGDSALYLCASSLAPSGELFFGEGSRLTVL.

The table lists this clone with a count of one. This chain connects TRBV7-2 to TRBJ2-5; TRBD1 agrees at 8 bases. CDR1 and CDR2 (germline): SGHTA, FQGNSA. V lost 5 bases, J lost 5 bases, and 10 bases stayed unmatched. The CDR3 consists of 15 residues. CDR3 in amino acids: CASSPQTGAGETQYF. CDR3 bases: TGTGCCAGCAGCCCCCAGACAGGGGCGGGGGAGACCCAGTACTTC.

This clone was observed a handful of times. The chain has TRBV4-1 and TRBJ1-3; TRBD1 is a possible D gene (5 bases). The CDR3 length is 17 residues. Trimming removed 0 bases at V and 2 bases at J, with 14 bases between. The V gene's germline CDR1 is MGHRA and CDR2 YSYEKL. The CDR3 DNA is TGCGCCAGCAGCCAAGATGATAGGGGAGGGCCTGGAAACACCATATATTTT. It translates to CASSQDDRGGPGNTIYF.

The chain employs TRBV9 and TRBJ1-2; D gene ambiguous. The CDR3 extends over 13 amino acids. V was trimmed by 0 bases and J by 9 bases, leaving 12 bases between them. CDR1 and CDR2 (germline): SGDLS, YYNGEE. The chain's CDR3 is CASSVGTDSSYTF. In DNA, the CDR3 is TGTGCCAGCAGCGTAGGAACCGACTCTAGCTACACCTTC.

The V gene is TRBV10-3, the J gene TRBJ1-4; 11 bases are shared with TRBD1. The CDR3 runs to 16 residues. Looked up from germline, CDR1 is ENHRY and CDR2 is SYGVKD. V was pared by 3 bases and J by 4 bases, with 4 bases of the junction left unmatched. DNA for the CDR3: TGTGCCATCAGTGATGGGACAGGGGGTCATAATGAAAAACTGTTTTTT. This encodes CAISDGTGGHNEKLFF.

This clone showed up just a few times. The V gene is TRBV10-1, the J gene TRBJ2-5; TRBD2 matches at 7 bases. Germline V CDR1 and CDR2: WNHNN, SYGVQD (reference sequence). CDR3 length: 13 amino acids. J gave up 2 bases and V 6 bases, and 3 bases lay outside the gene matches. In nucleotides, the CDR3 is TGCGCCAGCAGAAAAGCGGGGCAAGAGACCCAGTACTTC. Translated: CASRKAGQETQYF.

V is TRBV6-7 and J is TRBJ1-5; possibly TRBD1 for D (6 bases). TRBV6-7 is recorded as an ORF, its role being uncertain. This CDR3 has 16 amino acids. Trimming cost V 3 bases and J 3 bases, with 15 bases left between them. The CDR3 here is CASSYPKDRPNQPQHF. Here the CDR3 DNA reads TGTGCCAGCAGTTATCCGAAAGACAGGCCCAATCAGCCCCAGCATTTT.

The V and J genes are TRBV5-1 and TRBJ1-5; the D is unclear. From germline, CDR1 is SGHRS and CDR2 YFSETQ. V lost 5 bases and J lost 7, with 10 bases in between. This CDR3 region has 12 residues. CDR3 in DNA: TGCGCCAGCAGGCTAGAGTGGCAGCCCCAGCATTTT. Translated, it gives CASRLEWQPQHF.

The chain joins TRBV18 to TRBJ2-5; TRBD2 might be the D (6 bases). CDR1 and CDR2 from the germline V gene are KGHSH and LQKENI. V was trimmed by 8 bases and J by 5 bases, leaving 9 bases between them. This CDR3 contains 11 residues. The CDR3 sequence: CASVREETQYF. CDR3 DNA sequence: TGTGCCAGCGTCCGGGAGGAGACCCAGTACTTC.